This TCR beta chain came from a study of lymphopenia after photon versus proton radiotherapy. Repertoires were generated with immunoSEQ multiplex PCR, while TCRdb's copy carries only in-frame clones and drops some. The sample gives about 49,000 clones, around 88% of which show up once; less than 35% is in the top ten. Looked up from germline, CDR1 is LNHDA and CDR2 is SQIVND (reference sequence). The germline V and J ends were trimmed by 7 bases and 5 bases, with 19 bases remaining between them. The CDR3 is 15 residues long. The chain carries TRBV19 and TRBJ2-3; D is perhaps TRBD1 or TRBD2 (7 bases each). The source material was peripheral blood, sampled from a patient treated with photon-based radiotherapy. The receptor was isolated from a man between 45 and 60 years old with gastric cancer. The chain's CDR3 is CASTDGEGARDTQYF. CDR3 nucleotide sequence: TGTGCCAGTACCGATGGGGAGGGGGCAAGAGATACGCAGTATTTT.